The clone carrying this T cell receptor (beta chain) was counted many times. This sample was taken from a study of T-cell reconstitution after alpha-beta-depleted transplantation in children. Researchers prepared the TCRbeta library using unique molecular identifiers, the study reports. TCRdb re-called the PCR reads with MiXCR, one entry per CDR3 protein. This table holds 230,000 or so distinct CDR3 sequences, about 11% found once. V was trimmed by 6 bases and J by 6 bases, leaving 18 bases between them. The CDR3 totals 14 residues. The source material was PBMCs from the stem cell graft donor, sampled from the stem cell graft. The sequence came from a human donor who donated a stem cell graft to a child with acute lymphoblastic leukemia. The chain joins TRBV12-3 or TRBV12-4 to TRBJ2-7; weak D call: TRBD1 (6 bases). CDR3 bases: TGTGCCAGCAGCCTACAGGGAGAGGGGAGCGAGCAGTACTTC. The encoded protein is CASSLQGEGSEQYF.